The 14 T cell receptor beta chains in this list originate from one sample, sequenced in a study of blood T cell repertoires in COVID-19. TCRdb's table, derived via immunoSEQ multiplex PCR, lists solely in-frame clones and lacks some. This sample carries roughly 160,000 clones, approximately 91% of them seen once, and the ten largest clones take about 4.9%. Input material: peripheral blood. These receptors were obtained from a man between 18 and 29 years old with COVID-19, enrolled during active disease.

The genes are TRBV28 and TRBJ1-1, with D possibly TRBD1 on 6 matching bases. Germline V gives CDR1 MDHEN, CDR2 SYDVKM. CDR3 length: 16 residues. Trimming shortened V by 5 bases and J by 5 bases, and 21 bases separated the two germline ends. CDR3 DNA: TGTGCCAGCAGTCTCCGGACAGAGGTTCCGTGGACTGAAGCTTTCTTT. Translation gives CASSLRTEVPWTEAFF.

The chain employs TRBV5-1 and TRBJ2-3, with TRBD2 matching 7 bases. This CDR3 region has 15 residues. After removal of 4 bases from V and 4 bases from J, the junction contained 9 bases not matched to a gene. Germline V gene sequence: CDR1 SGHRS, CDR2 YFSETQ. The CDR3 DNA follows: TGCGCCAGCAGCCACCGGGGCGGGAGCGCAGATACGCAGTATTTT. Translation: CASSHRGGSADTQYF.

This rearrangement joins TRBV29-1 to TRBJ2-7; D is uncertain. V was clipped by 4 bases and J by 5 bases, with 9 bases between them. The CDR3 extends over 11 amino acids. CDR1 and CDR2 from the germline V gene are SQVTM and ANQGSEA. The CDR3 DNA is TGCAGCGTTGCTCAGACTGACGAGCAGTACTTC. It specifies CSVAQTDEQYF.

The V call is TRBV2, the J call TRBJ2-1; maybe TRBD2 (6 bases). The V gene lost 4 bases and the J gene lost 6 bases, with 13 bases spanning the gap. Looked up from germline, CDR1 is SNHLY and CDR2 is FYNNEI. This CDR3 spans 14 amino acids. The CDR3 bases are TGTGCCAGCAGTGCAAATAGCGGACTCAATGAGCAGTTCTTC. Protein sequence: CASSANSGLNEQFF.

The chain links TRBV7-8 to TRBJ2-7; 11 nucleotides line up with TRBD2. Trimming removed 1 base from V and 0 bases from J; junction bases left unmatched: 2. CDR3 size: 16 residues. Germline loops: CDR1 SGHVS, CDR2 FQNEAQ. The CDR3 DNA follows: TGTGCCAGCAGCTTAGTCACTAGCGGGAGCTCCTACGAGCAGTACTTC. Protein: CASSLVTSGSSYEQYF. Full variable domain (outside the CDR3, taken from reference TRBV7-8 and TRBJ2-7): GAGVSQSPRYKVAKRGQDVALRCDPISGHVSLFWYQQALGQGPEFLTYFQNEAQLDKSGLPSDRFFAERPEGSVSTLKIQRTQQEDSAVYLCASSLVTSGSSYEQYFGPGTRLTVT.

For the CDR3, the DNA is TGTGCCAGCAGTGACGGACTAGCGGGAGGTTCTAACAATGAGCAGTTCTTC. Translated, it gives CASSDGLAGGSNNEQFF. This chain connects TRBV6-2 or TRBV6-3 to TRBJ2-1; 14 bases map to TRBD2. The CDR3 has 17 residues. In germline, CDR1 is MNHEY, CDR2 SVGEGT. V lost 5 bases and J lost 5; bases outside the gene matches: 8.

The CDR3, as DNA: TGTGCCAGCAAAGGACAGGGTCTAGAGACCCAGTACTTC. Encoded protein: CASKGQGLETQYF. J is TRBJ2-5 and V is TRBV2; 8 bases line up with TRBD1. Per germline, CDR1 SNHLY and CDR2 FYNNEI. With V trimmed by 7 bases and J by 4 bases, 5 bases remained unmatched. The CDR3 is made up of 13 amino acids.

The rearrangement joins TRBV29-1 to TRBJ1-1, with D uncertain. The CDR3 consists of 14 residues. Germline V gene data show CDR1 as SQVTM and CDR2 as ANQGSEA. Trimming took off 0 bases at V and 2 bases at J, with 10 bases between the two ends. CDR3 sequence: CSVEDGLINTEAFF. The CDR3 nucleotides read TGCAGCGTTGAAGACGGACTGATTAACACTGAAGCTTTCTTT.

For this clone: This sample includes further DNA sequences coding for the same CDR3. CDR3 nucleotides: TGTGCCAGCAGCTTAGGGGCCGGCACTGAAGCTTTCTTT. Translating it yields CASSLGAGTEAFF. The chain is built from TRBV7-9 and TRBJ1-1; D ambiguous. Trimming removed 1 base at V and 4 bases at J, with 7 bases between. There are 13 residues in the CDR3. Germline V CDR1 and CDR2: SEHNR, FQNEAQ (reference sequence).

V is TRBV4-3 and J is TRBJ1-1; 9 bases align to TRBD1. The germline V gene has CDR1 LGHNA and CDR2 YSLEER. The V gene end was trimmed by 4 bases and the J gene end by 5 bases; junction bases not matched to a gene: 8. The CDR3 has 15 amino acids. The CDR3 DNA is TGCGCCAGCAGCCTGAGGGGGACAGGGCGGACTGAAGCTTTCTTT. Translating it yields CASSLRGTGRTEAFF.

The chain recombines TRBV28 with TRBJ1-2; D unresolved. CDR3 length: 14 amino acids. Germline V gives CDR1 MDHEN, CDR2 SYDVKM. With 5 bases removed from V and 7 bases from J, the gap between germline ends came to 17 bases. CDR3 in amino acids: CASSRRPLGSGYTF. Here the CDR3 DNA reads TGTGCCAGCAGTCGTCGCCCCCTGGGGAGTGGCTACACCTTC.

The V and J genes are TRBV11-1 and TRBJ2-7; D may be TRBD1 (5 bases). V was pared by 5 bases and J by 1 base, with 15 bases between. Per the germline V gene, CDR1 is SGHAT and CDR2 is FQDESV (reference sequence). The CDR3 has 15 residues. CDR3 sequence reads: CASSQLQGFSYEQYF. For the CDR3, the DNA is TGTGCCAGCAGCCAACTCCAGGGTTTTTCCTACGAGCAGTACTTC.

The rearrangement links TRBV7-8 to TRBJ2-1; 8 nucleotides line up with TRBD2. The CDR3 totals 16 residues. In germline, CDR1 is SGHVS, CDR2 FQNEAQ. J lost 3 bases, V lost 5 bases, and 9 bases had no gene match. Written as DNA, the CDR3 is TGTGCCAGCAGCCCCCGGCTAGCGGGCCTCTACAATGAGCAGTTCTTC. Translating gives CASSPRLAGLYNEQFF.

The chain joins TRBV28 to TRBJ1-6, with a tentative D call TRBD1 (5 bases). This CDR3 has 18 amino acids. Germline loops: CDR1 MDHEN, CDR2 SYDVKM. Trimming took off 6 bases at V and 9 bases at J, with 27 bases between the two ends. The CDR3 loop is CASRPRRKPGAFGSPLHF. The CDR3 DNA is TGTGCCAGCAGGCCGAGGAGAAAGCCTGGGGCTTTCGGTTCACCCCTCCACTTT.